This T cell receptor beta chain emerged from a study of identical twins. Trimming took 0 bases from V and 4 from J; bases not matched to a gene: 6. From germline, CDR1 is SGHRS and CDR2 YFSETQ. This CDR3 is built from 16 residues. MiXCR was run by TCRdb on the 5' RACE reads, yielding one entry per CDR3 protein. This sample carries under 800,000 distinct CDR3 sequences, 21% of them seen once, and the ten largest clones take 4.3%. This sample was also put to use in a study of T cells expressing NK-cell markers. That source notes: Sorted CD3+CD56+NKG2C+, CD3+CD56+NKG2C- and CD3+CD56-NKG2C+ T cells supplied TCR beta repertoires. The sequencing cohort of eight donors included seven HCMV-seropositive individuals and one seronegative individual.

The chain is built from TRBV5-1 and TRBJ1-2; 10 bases agree with TRBD1. The TCR originated in a woman aged 18-29 years in good health. The source material was PBMCs. This CDR3 is CASSLDPGQGTYGYTF. CDR3 sequence (DNA): TGCGCCAGCAGCTTGGACCCGGGACAGGGGACCTATGGCTACACCTTC.